The 14 T cell receptor beta chains below all came from one sample that was sequenced in a study of blood T cell repertoires in COVID-19. Profiled with immunoSEQ multiplex PCR; TCRdb holds only in-frame clones, not every one. The sample has fewer than 300,000 clones, approximately 87% seen once. What was sequenced was peripheral blood. The receptors shown here come from a woman aged 25 to 39 with COVID-19, enrolled during active disease.

This chain connects TRBV27 to TRBJ1-2; 7 positions agree with TRBD1. The junction had 7 bases not matched to a gene; V was cut back by 4 bases and J by 2 bases. The CDR3 length is 15 residues. CDR1 MNHEY and CDR2 SMNVEV come from the germline V gene (reference sequence). This chain's CDR3 is CASSSGQMRNYGYTF. CDR3 nucleotide sequence: TGTGCCAGCAGTTCGGGACAGATGAGAAACTATGGCTACACCTTC.

The chain uses TRBV27 and TRBJ2-3; 10 nucleotides match TRBD1. CDR3 length: 15 amino acids. The germline V gene has CDR1 MNHEY and CDR2 SMNVEV (reference sequence). V lost 8 bases, J lost 2 bases, and 7 bases stayed unmatched. CDR3 coding DNA: TGTGCCAGCGCCGACAGGGGGCACTCCACAGATACGCAGTATTTT. This encodes CASADRGHSTDTQYF.

The chain links TRBV11-2 to TRBJ2-3, with 9 bases that match TRBD2. The germline gives CDR1 SGHAT, CDR2 FQNNGV. The CDR3 covers 15 residues. V trimming: 5 bases; J trimming: 6 bases; junction bases outside the gene matches: 9. CDR3 protein: CASSPRRGGGDTQYF. CDR3 DNA sequence: TGTGCCAGCAGCCCTCGGCGGGGGGGCGGTGATACGCAGTATTTT.

The chain carries TRBV6-6 and TRBJ1-5; maybe TRBD1 (6 bases). There are 14 residues in the CDR3. V lost 6 bases and J lost 3, with 12 bases in between. Germline CDR1 and CDR2: MNHNY and SVGAGI (reference sequence). The CDR3: CASRPQGHNQPQHF. In DNA, the CDR3 is TGTGCCAGCAGGCCACAGGGTCACAATCAGCCCCAGCATTTT.

V and J are TRBV15 and TRBJ1-2; a weak D match, TRBD1 (6 bases). The CDR3 has 15 amino acids. Trimming took 0 bases from V and 8 from J, leaving 16 bases between them. The germline V gene encodes CDR1 LNHNV and CDR2 YYDKDF (reference sequence). The CDR3 nucleotides are TGTGCCACCAGCAGAGAGGGGATGGCAGGGGAAGGCTACACCTTC. This codes for CATSREGMAGEGYTF.

V usage is TRBV5-1 and J usage is TRBJ2-1, with D perhaps matching TRBD1 (7 bases). Trimming took 0 bases from V and 6 from J, leaving 16 bases between them. The CDR3 runs to 16 residues. The germline gives CDR1 SGHRS, CDR2 YFSETQ. CDR3 amino acids: CASSLAGTRGANEQFF. The DNA for the CDR3 is TGCGCCAGCAGCTTGGCCGGGACCAGGGGGGCCAATGAGCAGTTCTTC. Full variable domain (missing parts from reference TRBV5-1 and TRBJ2-1): KAGVTQTPRYLIKTRGQQVTLSCSPISGHRSVSWYQQTPGQGLQFLFEYFSETQRNKGNFPGRFSGRQFSNSRSEMNVSTLELGDSALYLCASSLAGTRGANEQFFGPGTRLTVL.

The chain recombines TRBV9 with TRBJ2-7, with a weak D call TRBD1 (5 bases). V dropped 4 bases and J dropped 4 bases, with 21 bases sitting between them. The CDR3 spans 16 residues. The V gene's germline CDR1 is SGDLS and CDR2 YYNGEE. CDR3: CASSLELTGTFYEQYF. In DNA, the CDR3 is TGTGCCAGCAGCCTTGAACTTACAGGAACCTTTTACGAGCAGTACTTC.

CDR3 in amino acids: CASSYSGVLSTGELFF. The CDR3 DNA sequence: TGTGCCAGCAGTTATAGCGGGGTTTTGAGCACCGGGGAGCTGTTTTTT. The chain has TRBV6-2 or TRBV6-3 and TRBJ2-2, with 8 bases identical to TRBD2. Germline trimming cut 3 bases from V and 4 bases from J; bases unmatched to any gene: 7. This CDR3 is built from 16 residues. CDR1 and CDR2 from the germline V gene are MNHEY and SVGEGT.

Only a few counts were recorded for this clone. The CDR3 sequence: CASSVTSGGADTQYF. In DNA form, the CDR3 reads TGTGCCAGCAGCGTAACTAGCGGGGGGGCAGATACGCAGTATTTT. The chain is built from TRBV11-3 and TRBJ2-3, with 13 bases identical to TRBD2. V shed 5 bases and J 4 bases; nucleotides not matched to a gene: 3. CDR3 size: 15 residues. CDR1 and CDR2 (germline): SGHNT, YENEEA.

The chain has TRBV7-2 and TRBJ2-2, with 8 bases aligning to TRBD2. The CDR3 runs 14 residues. V shed 6 bases and J 2 bases; nucleotides not matched to a gene: 2. Germline V gene sequence: CDR1 SGHTA, CDR2 FQGNSA. The CDR3 region has the DNA TGTGCCAGCAGGTGGACTAGCAACACCGGGGAGCTGTTTTTT. The encoded protein is CASRWTSNTGELFF. Based on the CDR3 plus reference TRBV7-2 and TRBJ2-2, the full variable domain is GAGVSQSPSNKVTEKGKDVELRCDPISGHTALYWYRQSLGQGLEFLIYFQGNSAPDKSGLPSDRFSAERTGGSVSTLTIQRTQQEDSAVYLCASRWTSNTGELFFGEGSRLTVL.

The chain combines TRBV6-5 with TRBJ1-1; D remains unclear. V dropped 11 bases and J dropped 4 bases, with 17 bases sitting between them. Germline CDR1 MNHEY, CDR2 SVGAGI. CDR3 length: 13 residues. This CDR3 is CAGINIRGTEAFF. CDR3 nucleotide sequence: TGTGCCGGCATAAATATACGGGGCACTGAAGCTTTCTTT.

This clone was picked up a small number of times. V usage is TRBV5-8 and J usage is TRBJ1-1, with D possibly being TRBD1 (6 bases). CDR1 and CDR2 from the germline V gene are SGHTS and YDEGEE. The CDR3 loop spans 14 amino acids. Trimming cost V 4 bases and J 0 bases, with 10 bases left between them. This CDR3 is CASSKGHLNTEAFF. The CDR3 DNA reads as TGTGCCAGCAGCAAGGGACACCTGAACACTGAAGCTTTCTTT. Based on the CDR3 plus reference TRBV5-8 and TRBJ1-1, the full variable domain is EAGVTQSPTHLIKTRGQQATLRCSPISGHTSVYWYQQALGLGLQFLLWYDEGEERNRGNFPPRFSGRQFPNYSSELNVNALELEDSALYLCASSKGHLNTEAFFGQGTRLTVV.

This clone was detected only a few times. This chain links TRBV12-3 or TRBV12-4 with TRBJ2-7, with TRBD1 identical over 9 bases. There are 13 residues in the CDR3. V dropped 6 bases and J dropped 5; count of bases not matched to a gene: 5. The CDR3, as DNA: TGTGCCAGCAGAGCGACAGGGGGAGACGAGCAGTACTTC. The encoded protein is CASRATGGDEQYF.

This sequence joins TRBV6-5 and TRBJ1-3; D unresolved. V was pared by 7 bases and J by 4 bases, with 8 bases between. The CDR3 consists of 12 residues. Germline values: CDR1 MNHEY, CDR2 SVGAGI. The CDR3 loop reads CASISQGNTIYF. The DNA for the CDR3 is TGTGCCAGCATCTCACAGGGAAACACCATATATTTT.